A single TCR beta chain is shown here with its context. Its antigen remains unknown. The V end lost 2 bases, the J end lost 4 bases, and 6 bases lay between the germline ends. This CDR3 has 13 residues. Germline lookup yields CDR1 WNHNN and CDR2 SYGVQD (reference sequence). Breast cancer patients provided tissue from their axillary draining lymph nodes. The data are from a study of breast tumors, draining lymph nodes, adjacent tissues. The study's findings and limits: Tumor and nontumor repertoires were significantly more similar in luminal-like than in basal-like breast cancer. Tumor repertoires ranked between lymph nodes and nontumor tissue in diversity, with V and J gene preferences.

MiXCR, applied by TCRdb to the multiplex PCR reads, yields one record per CDR3 protein. The sample has about 230,000 distinct CDR3 sequences, around 32% seen once. The V call is TRBV10-1, the J call TRBJ1-5; no definite D call. The origin of this receptor is a female donor with breast cancer. Some clones in this sample may be carry-over from other donors' samples. The source material was axillary lymph node tissue. CDR3 amino acids: CASSELQNQPQHF. CDR3 coding DNA: TGCGCCAGCAGTGAGCTCCAGAATCAGCCCCAGCATTTT.